A single T cell receptor (beta chain) is shown here with its context. TCRdb processed the 5' RACE reads anew with MiXCR; each CDR3 protein has one entry. The sample has 450,000 or so distinct CDR3 sequences; around 20% are singletons. This entry comes from a study of T-cell memory formation after mild COVID-19. Germline trimming cut 0 bases from V and 11 bases from J; bases unmatched to any gene: 11. The CDR3 is 15 amino acids. The germline CDR1 and CDR2 sequences are DFQATT and SNEGSKA (reference sequence). The chain couples TRBV20-1 to TRBJ1-1; 11 nucleotides align to TRBD1. This TCR was recovered from an adult woman who had mild COVID-19 (a few samples of this study predate the infection). Cell type and time point are not known. The sequenced sample was PBMCs or a T cell subset sorted from them (not recorded which). This chain's CDR3 is CSARDLSGTGGFAFF. As DNA, the CDR3 is TGCAGTGCTAGAGATCTCTCTGGGACAGGGGGTTTCGCTTTCTTT.